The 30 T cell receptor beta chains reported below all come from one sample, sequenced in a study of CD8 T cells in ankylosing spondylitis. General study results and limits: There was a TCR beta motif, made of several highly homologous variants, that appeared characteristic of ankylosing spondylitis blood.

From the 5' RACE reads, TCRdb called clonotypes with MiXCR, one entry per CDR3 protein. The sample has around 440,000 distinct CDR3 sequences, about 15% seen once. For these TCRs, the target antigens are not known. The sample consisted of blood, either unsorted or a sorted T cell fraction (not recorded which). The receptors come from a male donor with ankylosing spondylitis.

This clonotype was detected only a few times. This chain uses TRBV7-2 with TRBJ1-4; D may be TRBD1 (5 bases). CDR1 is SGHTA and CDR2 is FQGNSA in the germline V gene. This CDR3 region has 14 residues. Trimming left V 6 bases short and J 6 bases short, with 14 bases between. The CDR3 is CASRRGGADEKLFF. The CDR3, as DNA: TGTGCCAGCAGGAGGGGAGGGGCGGATGAAAAACTGTTTTTT.

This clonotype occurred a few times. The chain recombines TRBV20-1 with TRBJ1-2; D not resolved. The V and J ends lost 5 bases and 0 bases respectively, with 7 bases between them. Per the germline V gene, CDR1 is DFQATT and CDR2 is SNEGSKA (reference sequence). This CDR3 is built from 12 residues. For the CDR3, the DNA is TGCAGTGCTTACACTGCTAACTATGGCTACACCTTC. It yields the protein CSAYTANYGYTF.

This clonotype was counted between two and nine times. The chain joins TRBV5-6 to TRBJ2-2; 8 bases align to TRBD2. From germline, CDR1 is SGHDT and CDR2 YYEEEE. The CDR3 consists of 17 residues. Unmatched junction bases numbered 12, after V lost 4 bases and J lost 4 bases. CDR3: CASSPTGGQGSTGELFF. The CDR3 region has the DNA TGTGCCAGCAGCCCAACGGGAGGGCAGGGCAGCACCGGGGAGCTGTTTTTT.

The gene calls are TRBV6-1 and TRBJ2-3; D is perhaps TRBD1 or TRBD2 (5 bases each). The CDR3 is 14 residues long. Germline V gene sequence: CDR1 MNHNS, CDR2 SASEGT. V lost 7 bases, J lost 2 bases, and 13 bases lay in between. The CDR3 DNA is TGTGCCAGCACAGGGACCCGAACCACAGATACGCAGTATTTT. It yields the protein CASTGTRTTDTQYF.

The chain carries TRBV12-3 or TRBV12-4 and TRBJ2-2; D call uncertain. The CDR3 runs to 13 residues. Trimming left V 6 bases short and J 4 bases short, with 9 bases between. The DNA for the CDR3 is TGTGCCAGCAGGTTTGGTGGCACCGGGGAGCTGTTTTTT. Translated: CASRFGGTGELFF.

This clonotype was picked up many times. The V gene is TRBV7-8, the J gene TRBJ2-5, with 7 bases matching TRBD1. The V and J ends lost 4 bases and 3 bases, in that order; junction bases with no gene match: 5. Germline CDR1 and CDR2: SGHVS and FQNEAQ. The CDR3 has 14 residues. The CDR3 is CASSSRDRKETQYF. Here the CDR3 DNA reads TGTGCCAGCAGCTCCCGGGACAGAAAAGAGACCCAGTACTTC.

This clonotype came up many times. Here the CDR3 reads CASSYSEHQPQHF. DNA of the CDR3: TGTGCCAGCAGTTACTCGGAGCATCAGCCCCAGCATTTT. This chain joins TRBV6-6 and TRBJ1-5, with D unresolved. The CDR3 sequence is 13 residues long. V was cut by 0 bases and J by 5 bases, with 5 bases left in between. The V gene's germline CDR1 is MNHNY and CDR2 SVGAGI (reference sequence).

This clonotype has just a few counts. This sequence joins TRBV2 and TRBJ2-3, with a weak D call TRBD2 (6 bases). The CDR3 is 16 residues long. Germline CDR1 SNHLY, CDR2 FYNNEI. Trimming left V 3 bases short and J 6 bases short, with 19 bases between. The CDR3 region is CASSDVGSSGRDTQYF. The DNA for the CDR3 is TGTGCCAGCAGTGATGTCGGGTCGAGCGGGCGGGATACGCAGTATTTT.

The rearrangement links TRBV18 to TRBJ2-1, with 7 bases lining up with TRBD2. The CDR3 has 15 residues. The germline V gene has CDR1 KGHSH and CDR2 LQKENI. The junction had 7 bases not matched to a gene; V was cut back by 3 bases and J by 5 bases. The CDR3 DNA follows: TGTGCCAGCTCACCCTCCCCCGGGGGGAACAATGAGCAGTTCTTC. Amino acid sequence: CASSPSPGGNNEQFF.

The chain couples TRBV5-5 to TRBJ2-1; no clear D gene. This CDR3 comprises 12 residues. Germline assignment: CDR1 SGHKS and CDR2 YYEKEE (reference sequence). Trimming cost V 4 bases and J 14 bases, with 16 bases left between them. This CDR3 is CASSVPGPREFF. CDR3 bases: TGTGCCAGCAGCGTACCGGGTCCTAGGGAGTTCTTC.

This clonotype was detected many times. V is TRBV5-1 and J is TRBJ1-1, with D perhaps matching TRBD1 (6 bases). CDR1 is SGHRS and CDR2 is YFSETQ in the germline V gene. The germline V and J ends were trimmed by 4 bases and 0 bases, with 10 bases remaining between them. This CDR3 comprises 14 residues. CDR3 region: CASSPGTLNTEAFF. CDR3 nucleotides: TGCGCCAGCAGCCCCGGGACACTGAACACTGAAGCTTTCTTT.

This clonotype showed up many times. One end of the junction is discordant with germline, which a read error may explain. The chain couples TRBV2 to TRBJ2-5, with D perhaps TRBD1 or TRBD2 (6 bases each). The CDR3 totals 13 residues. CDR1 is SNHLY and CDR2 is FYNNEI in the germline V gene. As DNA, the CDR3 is TGCGCCAGCAGCGTAGGGGGAGGAGAGACCCAGTACTTC. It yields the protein CASSVGGGETQYF.

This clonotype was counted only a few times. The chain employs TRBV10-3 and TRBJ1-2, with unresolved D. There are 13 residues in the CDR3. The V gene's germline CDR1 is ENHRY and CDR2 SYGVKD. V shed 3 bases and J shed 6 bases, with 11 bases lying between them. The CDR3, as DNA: TGTGCCATCAGTGAAGCACCTCGGGATGGCTACACCTTC. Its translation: CAISEAPRDGYTF.

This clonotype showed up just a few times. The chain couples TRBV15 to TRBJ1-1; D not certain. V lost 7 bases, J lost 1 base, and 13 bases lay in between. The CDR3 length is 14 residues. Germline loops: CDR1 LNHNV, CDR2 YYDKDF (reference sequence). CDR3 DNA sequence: TGTGCCACCACCCGGGAAGGGCAGAACACTGAAGCTTTCTTT. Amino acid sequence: CATTREGQNTEAFF.

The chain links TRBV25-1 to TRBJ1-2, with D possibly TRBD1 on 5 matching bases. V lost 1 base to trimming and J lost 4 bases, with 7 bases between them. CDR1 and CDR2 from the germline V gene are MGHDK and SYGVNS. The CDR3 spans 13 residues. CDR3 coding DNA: TGTGCCAGCAGTGAATTGACAGTCTATGGCTACACCTTC. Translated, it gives CASSELTVYGYTF.

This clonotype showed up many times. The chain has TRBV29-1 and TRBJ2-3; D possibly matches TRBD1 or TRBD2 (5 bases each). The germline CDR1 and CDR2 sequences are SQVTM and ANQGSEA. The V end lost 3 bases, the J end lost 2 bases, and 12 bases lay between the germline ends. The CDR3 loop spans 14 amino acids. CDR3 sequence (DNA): TGCAGCGTTGAGGGACGGGTAAACACAGATACGCAGTATTTT. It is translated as CSVEGRVNTDTQYF.

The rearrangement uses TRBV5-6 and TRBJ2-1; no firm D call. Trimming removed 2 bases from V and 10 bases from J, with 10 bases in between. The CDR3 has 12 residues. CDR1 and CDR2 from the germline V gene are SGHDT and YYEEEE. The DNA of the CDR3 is TGTGCCAGCAGCTTAGGTGGTACAGAGCAGTTCTTC. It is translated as CASSLGGTEQFF.

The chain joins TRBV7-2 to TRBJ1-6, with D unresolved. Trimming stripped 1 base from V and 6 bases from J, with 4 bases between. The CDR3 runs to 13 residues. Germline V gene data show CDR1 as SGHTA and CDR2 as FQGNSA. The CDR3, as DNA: TGTGCCAGCAGCTTAGAACTTAATTCACCCCTCCACTTT. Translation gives CASSLELNSPLHF.

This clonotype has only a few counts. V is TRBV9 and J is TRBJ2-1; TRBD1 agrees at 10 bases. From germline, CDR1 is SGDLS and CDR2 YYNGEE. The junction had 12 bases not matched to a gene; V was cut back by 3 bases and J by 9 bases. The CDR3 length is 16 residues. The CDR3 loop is CASSAAGTGVSGEQFF. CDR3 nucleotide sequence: TGTGCCAGCAGCGCCGCCGGGACAGGGGTTTCGGGTGAGCAGTTCTTC.

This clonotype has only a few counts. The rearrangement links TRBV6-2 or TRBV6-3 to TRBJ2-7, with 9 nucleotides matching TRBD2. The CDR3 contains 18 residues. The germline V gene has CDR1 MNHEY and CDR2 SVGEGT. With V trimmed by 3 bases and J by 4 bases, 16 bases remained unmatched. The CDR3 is CASSYMPPGLAGYYEQYF. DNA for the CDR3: TGTGCCAGCAGTTATATGCCCCCTGGGCTAGCGGGATATTACGAGCAGTACTTC.

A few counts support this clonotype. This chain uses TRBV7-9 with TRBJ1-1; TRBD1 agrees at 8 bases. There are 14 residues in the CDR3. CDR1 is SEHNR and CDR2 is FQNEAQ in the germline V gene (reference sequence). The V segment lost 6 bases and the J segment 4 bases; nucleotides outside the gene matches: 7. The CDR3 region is CASSSQGGGTEAFF. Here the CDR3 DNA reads TGTGCCAGCAGTTCACAGGGGGGAGGCACTGAAGCTTTCTTT. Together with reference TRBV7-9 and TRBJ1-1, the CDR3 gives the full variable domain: DTGVSQNPRHKITKRGQNVTFRCDPISEHNRLYWYRQTLGQGPEFLTYFQNEAQLEKSRLLSDRFSAERPKGSFSTLEIQRTEQGDSAMYLCASSSQGGGTEAFFGQGTRLTVV.

CDR3 in amino acids: CATSGQGPTAEQYF. CDR3 coding DNA: TGTGCCACATCCGGACAGGGGCCTACGGCCGAGCAGTACTTC. The chain recombines TRBV19 with TRBJ2-7; 9 positions agree with TRBD1. The trim removed 10 bases at V and 6 bases at J, leaving 13 bases unmatched. Germline V gene lookup returns CDR1 LNHDA and CDR2 SQIVND (reference sequence). The length of the CDR3 is 14 residues.

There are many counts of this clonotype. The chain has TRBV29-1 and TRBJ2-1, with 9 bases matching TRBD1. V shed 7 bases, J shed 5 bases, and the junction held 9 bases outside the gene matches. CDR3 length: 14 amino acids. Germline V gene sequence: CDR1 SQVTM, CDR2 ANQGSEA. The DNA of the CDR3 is TGCAGCGCCCGTTGGACAGGGGTAAACAATGAGCAGTTCTTC. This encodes CSARWTGVNNEQFF.

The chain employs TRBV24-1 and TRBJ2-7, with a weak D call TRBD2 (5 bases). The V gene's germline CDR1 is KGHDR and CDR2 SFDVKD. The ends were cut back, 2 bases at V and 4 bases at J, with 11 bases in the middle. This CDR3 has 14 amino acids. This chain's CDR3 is CATSDSSGGYEQYF. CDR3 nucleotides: TGTGCCACCAGTGATTCCTCCGGCGGGTACGAGCAGTACTTC.

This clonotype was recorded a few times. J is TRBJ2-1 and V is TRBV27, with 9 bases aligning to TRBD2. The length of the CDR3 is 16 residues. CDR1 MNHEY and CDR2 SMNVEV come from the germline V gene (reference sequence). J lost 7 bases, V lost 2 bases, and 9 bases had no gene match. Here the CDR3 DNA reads TGTGCCAGCAGTTTAACGGCTAGCGGGAAGAGGAATGAGCAGTTCTTC. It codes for CASSLTASGKRNEQFF.

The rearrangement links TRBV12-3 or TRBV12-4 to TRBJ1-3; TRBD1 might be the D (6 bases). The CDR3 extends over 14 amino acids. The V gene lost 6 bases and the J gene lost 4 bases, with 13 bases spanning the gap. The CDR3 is CASRLAGAGNTIYF. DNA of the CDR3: TGTGCCAGCAGGCTCGCAGGGGCCGGAAACACCATATATTTT.

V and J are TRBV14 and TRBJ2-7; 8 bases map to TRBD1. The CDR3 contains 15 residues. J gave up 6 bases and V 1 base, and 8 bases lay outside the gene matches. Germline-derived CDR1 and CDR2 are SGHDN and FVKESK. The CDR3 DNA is TGTGCCAGCAGCCAAGGCGGGACAGGTCTCCGCGAGCAGTACTTC. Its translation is CASSQGGTGLREQYF.

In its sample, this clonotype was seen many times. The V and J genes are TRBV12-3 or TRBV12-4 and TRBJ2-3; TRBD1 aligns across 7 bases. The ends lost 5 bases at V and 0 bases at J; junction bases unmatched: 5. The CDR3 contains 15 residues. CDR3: CASSPSTGSTDTQYF. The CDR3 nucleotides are TGTGCCAGCAGTCCCTCGACAGGGAGCACAGATACGCAGTATTTT.

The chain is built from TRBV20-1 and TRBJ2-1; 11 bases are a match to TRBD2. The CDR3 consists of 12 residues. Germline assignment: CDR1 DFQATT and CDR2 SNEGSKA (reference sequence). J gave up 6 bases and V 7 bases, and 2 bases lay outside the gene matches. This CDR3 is CSGTSGPNEQFF. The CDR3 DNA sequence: TGCAGTGGGACTAGCGGGCCCAATGAGCAGTTCTTC.

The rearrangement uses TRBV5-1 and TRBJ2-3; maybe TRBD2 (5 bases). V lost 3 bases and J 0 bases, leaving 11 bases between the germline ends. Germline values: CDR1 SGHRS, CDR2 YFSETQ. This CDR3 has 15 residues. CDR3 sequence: CASSYGLLSTDTQYF. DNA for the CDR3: TGCGCCAGCAGCTATGGACTCCTTAGCACAGATACGCAGTATTTT. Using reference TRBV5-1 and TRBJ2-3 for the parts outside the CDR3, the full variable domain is KAGVTQTPRYLIKTRGQQVTLSCSPISGHRSVSWYQQTPGQGLQFLFEYFSETQRNKGNFPGRFSGRQFSNSRSEMNVSTLELGDSALYLCASSYGLLSTDTQYFGPGTRLTVL.